Listed here is a single T cell receptor (beta chain). Its specific antigen is unknown. Base-call qualities are not available, and no considerably larger clone is one nucleotide away. This sample is part of a study of blood T cells in healthy people across ages (dated by TCRdb to about 2015). With regard to the full study: In model experiments, template switching captured roughly one uniquely barcoded TCR beta cDNA molecule for every two T cells. Using deep sequencing normalized with unique cDNA molecular identifiers, the study measured how TCR beta repertoire diversity changes with age. The donors were split into four age groups: young (average 16 years), middle-aged (nearly 40), aged (62) and long-lived (over 75). To avoid experimental bias, donors of different ages were randomly spread across the sequencing lanes. Using the same blood draw, the study looked at two additional independent replicas of 1 million unique cDNA reads for two donors, one aged 18 to 30 and the other aged 80 or older.

Trimming costs V 4 bases and J 4 bases, and their ends lie 5 bases apart. From the cysteine up to the phenylalanine, the CDR3 has a length of 12 residues. Just the 36-base CDR3 DNA is kept, in frame starting at base 1. The CDR1 and CDR2 encoded by the germline V gene (reference sequence) are LNHDA and SQIVND. Donors were under 40 systemically healthy Caucasian individuals from Russia aged 6 to 90 years. About 9.1 milliliters of peripheral blood were collected from each donor into EDTA-treated Vacutainer tubes. Ficoll-Paque density-gradient centrifugation was used to isolate PBMCs, with at least 6.5 million per sample. Total RNA was extracted from PBMCs with Trizol reagent, with at least 5.5 micrograms obtained per sample. For every donor, an aliquot of PBMCs went through flow cytometry to measure the percentages of naive CD45RAhigh/CD27high T cells. The library was made by 5' RACE. For sequencing, an Illumina HiSeq 2500 was employed. The second PCR ran for roughly 7 to 12 cycles and used a J-beta primer mix along with a sample-barcoded 5' primer. Each TCR beta cDNA molecule received a unique molecular identifier from a template-switch 5' adaptor carrying 12 random nucleotides. At least 2.5 million CDR3-containing paired-end reads were obtained from each sample. First-strand cDNA was synthesized from all RNA with the Mint cDNA synthesis kit, primed by a TRBC-specific oligonucleotide. All cDNA was treated with uracil-DNA glycosylase and then went through a first 18-cycle PCR with the universal primers M1SS and BC2_uni_R. The authors' pipeline ran thus. For normalization, 1 million high-quality reads, each with a distinct molecular identifier, were randomly selected from each sample. Reads with shared molecular identifiers were discarded instead of being binned into consensus sequences. MiTCR, set to a Q25 quality threshold and the strictest error-elimination algorithm, was used for CDR3 identification, clonotype clustering and error correction. Lower-bound total TCR beta diversity was estimated with a nonparametric unseen species model using Euler transformation. Using fastp trimming at Q25 and MiXCR clonotype assembly, TCRdb reanalyzed the public sequencing data and kept in-frame beta chains. Rows are unified per CDR3 protein, each entry keeping the most common DNA and genes. For this entry, the V and J calls and clone size follow TCRdb and not the study's own pipeline. The sample profile shows roughly 410,000 distinct CDR3 sequences; 52% of them were found once. Around 50% of the sample is in the top ten clones.

The research as a whole found: Estimates of total diversity based on one million sequenced T cells were considered lower bounds and underestimates. Observed TCR beta diversity per million T cells fell roughly linearly with age, and a significant reduction was already apparent by age approximately 41. The CMV infection status of donors was not known, potentially confounding age-related changes in expanded clonotypes. Observed TCR beta diversity correlated strongly with the percentage of naive T cells measured by flow cytometry. Compared with the aged group, the long-lived group had more naive CD4+ T cells, fewer expanded clones and increased TCR diversity, suggesting age selection. Because profiling used bulk unsorted PBMCs, naive and antigen-experienced compartments could not be compared conclusively.

The source of this sequence is a man in his sixties in good health. Sequenced: blood. The V and J segments used are TRBV19 and TRBJ1-5; the D gene cannot be named for sure. The CDR3 region: CASSTHNQPQHF. The nucleotide sequence is given as TGTGCCAGTAGTACCCATAATCAGCCCCAGCATTTT.